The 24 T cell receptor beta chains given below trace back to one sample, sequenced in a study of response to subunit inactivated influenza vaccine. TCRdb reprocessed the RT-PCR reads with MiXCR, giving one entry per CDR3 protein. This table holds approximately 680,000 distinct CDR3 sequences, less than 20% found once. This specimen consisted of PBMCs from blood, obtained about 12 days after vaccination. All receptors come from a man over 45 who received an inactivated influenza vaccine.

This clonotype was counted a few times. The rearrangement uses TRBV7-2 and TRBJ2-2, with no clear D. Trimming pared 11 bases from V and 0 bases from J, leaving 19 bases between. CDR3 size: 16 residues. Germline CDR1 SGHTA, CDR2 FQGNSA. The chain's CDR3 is CAASLVQVTNTGELFF. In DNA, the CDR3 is TGTGCCGCCAGCTTAGTGCAGGTTACGAACACCGGGGAGCTGTTTTTT.

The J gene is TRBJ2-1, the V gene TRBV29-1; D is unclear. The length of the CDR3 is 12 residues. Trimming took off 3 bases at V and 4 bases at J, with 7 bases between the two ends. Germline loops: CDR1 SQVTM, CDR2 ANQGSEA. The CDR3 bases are TGCAGCGTTGATGGCAGATACAATGAGCAGTTCTTC. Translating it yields CSVDGRYNEQFF.

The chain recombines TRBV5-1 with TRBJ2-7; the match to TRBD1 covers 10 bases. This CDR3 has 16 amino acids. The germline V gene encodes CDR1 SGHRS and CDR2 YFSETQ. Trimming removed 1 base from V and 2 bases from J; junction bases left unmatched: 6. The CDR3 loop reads CASSLTPDRGTYEQYF. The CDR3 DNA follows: TGCGCCAGCAGCTTGACGCCGGACAGGGGGACCTACGAGCAGTACTTC.

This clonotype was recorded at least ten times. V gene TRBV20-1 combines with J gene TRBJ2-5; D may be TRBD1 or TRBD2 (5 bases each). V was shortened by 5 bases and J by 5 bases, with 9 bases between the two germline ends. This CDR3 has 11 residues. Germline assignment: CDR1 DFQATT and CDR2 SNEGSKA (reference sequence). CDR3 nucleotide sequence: TGCAGTGCTCGGGGCGGGGAGACCCAGTACTTC. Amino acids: CSARGGETQYF.

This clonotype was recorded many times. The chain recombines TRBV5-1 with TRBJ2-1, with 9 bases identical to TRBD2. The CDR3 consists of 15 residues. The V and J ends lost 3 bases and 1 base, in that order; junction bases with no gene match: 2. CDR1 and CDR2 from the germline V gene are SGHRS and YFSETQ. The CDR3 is CASSSGLASYNEQFF. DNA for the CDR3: TGCGCCAGCAGCTCCGGACTAGCGTCCTACAATGAGCAGTTCTTC.

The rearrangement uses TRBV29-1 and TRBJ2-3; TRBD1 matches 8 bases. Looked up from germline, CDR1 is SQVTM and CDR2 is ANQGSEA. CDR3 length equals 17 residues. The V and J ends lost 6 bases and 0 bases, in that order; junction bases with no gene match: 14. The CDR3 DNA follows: TGCAGCGTCCAAACTGGGACAGGAGCCTATAGCACAGATACGCAGTATTTT. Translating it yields CSVQTGTGAYSTDTQYF.

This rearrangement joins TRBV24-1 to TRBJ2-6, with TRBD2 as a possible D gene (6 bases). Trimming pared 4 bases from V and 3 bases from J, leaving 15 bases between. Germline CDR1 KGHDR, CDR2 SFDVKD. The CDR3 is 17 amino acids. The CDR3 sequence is CATSEGGTSRGANVLTF. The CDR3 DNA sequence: TGTGCCACCAGTGAGGGGGGAACCTCTCGTGGGGCCAACGTCCTGACTTTC.

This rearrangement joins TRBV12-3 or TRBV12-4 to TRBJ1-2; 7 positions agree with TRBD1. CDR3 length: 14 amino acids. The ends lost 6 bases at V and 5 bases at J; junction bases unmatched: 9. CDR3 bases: TGTGCCAGCAGCCCTAGGGGACAGACTTATGGCTACACCTTC. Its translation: CASSPRGQTYGYTF.

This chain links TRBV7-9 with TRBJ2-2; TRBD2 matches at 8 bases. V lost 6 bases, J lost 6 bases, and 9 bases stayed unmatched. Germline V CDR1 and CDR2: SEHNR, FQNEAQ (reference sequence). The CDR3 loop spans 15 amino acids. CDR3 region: CASSAQRGGAGELFF. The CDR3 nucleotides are TGTGCCAGCAGTGCTCAACGGGGGGGCGCCGGGGAGCTGTTTTTT.

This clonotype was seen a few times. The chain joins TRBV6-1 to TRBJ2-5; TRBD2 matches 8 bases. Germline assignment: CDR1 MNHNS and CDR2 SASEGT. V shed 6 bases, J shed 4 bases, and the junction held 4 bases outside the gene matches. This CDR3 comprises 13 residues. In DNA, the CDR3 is TGTGCCAGCAGCGACCGGGGGGGAGAGACCCAGTACTTC. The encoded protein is CASSDRGGETQYF.

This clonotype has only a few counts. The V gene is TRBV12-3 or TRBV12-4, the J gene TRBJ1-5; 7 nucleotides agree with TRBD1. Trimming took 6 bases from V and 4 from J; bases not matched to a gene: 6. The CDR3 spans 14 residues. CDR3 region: CASRKTGKNQPQHF. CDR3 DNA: TGTGCCAGCAGGAAGACAGGGAAGAATCAGCCCCAGCATTTT.

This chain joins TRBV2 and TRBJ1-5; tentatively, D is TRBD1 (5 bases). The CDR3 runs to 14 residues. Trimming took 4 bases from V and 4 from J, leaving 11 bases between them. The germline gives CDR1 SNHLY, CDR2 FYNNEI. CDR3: CASSVAGQNQPQHF. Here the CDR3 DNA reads TGTGCCAGCAGTGTGGCAGGACAAAATCAGCCCCAGCATTTT.

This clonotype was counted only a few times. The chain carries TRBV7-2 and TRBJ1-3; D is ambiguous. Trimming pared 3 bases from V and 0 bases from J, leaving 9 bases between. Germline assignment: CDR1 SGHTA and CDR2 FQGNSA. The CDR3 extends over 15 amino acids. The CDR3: CASSFSMISGNTIYF. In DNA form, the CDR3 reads TGTGCCAGCAGCTTCTCCATGATCTCTGGAAACACCATATATTTT.

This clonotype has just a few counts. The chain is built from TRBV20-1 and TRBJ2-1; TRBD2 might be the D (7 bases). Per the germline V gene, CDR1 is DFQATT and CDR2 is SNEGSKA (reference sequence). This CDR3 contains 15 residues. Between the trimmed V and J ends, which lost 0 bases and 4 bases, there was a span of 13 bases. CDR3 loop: CSARDRGEGYNEQFF. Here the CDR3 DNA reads TGCAGTGCTAGAGATAGGGGGGAGGGATACAATGAGCAGTTCTTC.

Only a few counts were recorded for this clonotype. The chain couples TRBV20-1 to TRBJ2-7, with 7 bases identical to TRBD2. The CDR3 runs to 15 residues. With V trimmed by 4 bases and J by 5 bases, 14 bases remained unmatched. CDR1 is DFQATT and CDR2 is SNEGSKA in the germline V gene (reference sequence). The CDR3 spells CSATGGAGVINEQYF. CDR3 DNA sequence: TGCAGTGCTACAGGAGGGGCGGGAGTGATCAACGAGCAGTACTTC.

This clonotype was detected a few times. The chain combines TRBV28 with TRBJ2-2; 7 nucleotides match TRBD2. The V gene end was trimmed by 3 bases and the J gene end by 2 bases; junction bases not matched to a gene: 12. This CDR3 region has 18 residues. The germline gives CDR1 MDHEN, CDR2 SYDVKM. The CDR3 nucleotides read TGTGCCAGCAGTTTCCCCGTGACTAGCCGCCCTAACACCGGGGAGCTGTTTTTT. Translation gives CASSFPVTSRPNTGELFF.

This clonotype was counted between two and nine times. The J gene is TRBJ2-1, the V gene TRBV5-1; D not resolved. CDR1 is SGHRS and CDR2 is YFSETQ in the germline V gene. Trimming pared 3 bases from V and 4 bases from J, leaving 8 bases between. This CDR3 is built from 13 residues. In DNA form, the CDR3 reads TGCGCCAGCAGCTCCACAATATACAATGAGCAGTTCTTC. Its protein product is CASSSTIYNEQFF. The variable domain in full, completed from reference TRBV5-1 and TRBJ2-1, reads KAGVTQTPRYLIKTRGQQVTLSCSPISGHRSVSWYQQTPGQGLQFLFEYFSETQRNKGNFPGRFSGRQFSNSRSEMNVSTLELGDSALYLCASSSTIYNEQFFGPGTRLTVL.

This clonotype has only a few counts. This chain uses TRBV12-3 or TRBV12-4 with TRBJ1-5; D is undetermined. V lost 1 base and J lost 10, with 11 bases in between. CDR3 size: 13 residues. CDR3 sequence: CASSLGPSGPQHF. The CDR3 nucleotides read TGTGCCAGCAGTTTAGGCCCCAGCGGACCCCAGCATTTT.

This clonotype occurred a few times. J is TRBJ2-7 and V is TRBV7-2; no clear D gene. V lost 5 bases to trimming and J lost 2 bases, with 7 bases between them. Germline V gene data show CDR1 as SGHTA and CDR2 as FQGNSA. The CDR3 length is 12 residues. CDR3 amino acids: CASSINAYEQYF. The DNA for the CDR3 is TGTGCCAGCAGCATAAATGCCTACGAGCAGTACTTC. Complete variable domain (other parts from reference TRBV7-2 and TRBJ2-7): GAGVSQSPSNKVTEKGKDVELRCDPISGHTALYWYRQSLGQGLEFLIYFQGNSAPDKSGLPSDRFSAERTGGSVSTLTIQRTQQEDSAVYLCASSINAYEQYFGPGTRLTVT.

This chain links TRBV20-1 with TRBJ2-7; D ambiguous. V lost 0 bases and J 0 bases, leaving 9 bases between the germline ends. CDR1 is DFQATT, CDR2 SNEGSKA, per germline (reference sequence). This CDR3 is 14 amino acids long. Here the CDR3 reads CSARERPSSYEQYF. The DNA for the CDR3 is TGCAGTGCTAGAGAGCGTCCGAGCTCCTACGAGCAGTACTTC.

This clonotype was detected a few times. The CDR3 sequence is CSASRGIGTGELFF. DNA of the CDR3: TGCAGTGCTAGTAGGGGGATCGGCACCGGGGAGCTGTTTTTT. The chain is built from TRBV20-1 and TRBJ2-2; D perhaps matches TRBD1 (6 bases). Germline CDR1 reads DFQATT; CDR2 reads SNEGSKA (reference sequence). This CDR3 region has 14 residues. V was clipped by 3 bases and J by 4 bases, with 12 bases between them.

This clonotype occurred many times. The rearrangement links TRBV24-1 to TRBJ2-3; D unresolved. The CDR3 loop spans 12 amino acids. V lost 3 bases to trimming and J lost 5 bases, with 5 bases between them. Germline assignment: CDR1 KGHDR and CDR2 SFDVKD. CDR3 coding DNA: TGTGCCACCAGTGATCAAATAGATACGCAGTATTTT. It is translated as CATSDQIDTQYF.

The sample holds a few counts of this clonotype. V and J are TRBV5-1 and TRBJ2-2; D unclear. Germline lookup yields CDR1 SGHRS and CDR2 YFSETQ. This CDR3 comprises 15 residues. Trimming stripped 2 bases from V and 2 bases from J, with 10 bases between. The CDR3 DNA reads TGCGCCAGCAGCTTTGGTCAGGCCAACACCGGGGAGCTGTTTTTT. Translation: CASSFGQANTGELFF.

The CDR3 bases are TGCAGCGTTGGGGAGGGGGGAGATGGCTACACCTTC. Residues: CSVGEGGDGYTF. The V gene is TRBV29-1, the J gene TRBJ1-2; D is possibly TRBD1 (6 bases). Germline values: CDR1 SQVTM, CDR2 ANQGSEA. The CDR3 runs to 12 residues. Trimming took 4 bases from V and 6 from J, leaving 12 bases between them.